These T cell receptor beta chains were read from a single sample in a study of blood T cell repertoires in COVID-19. Assay used: immunoSEQ multiplex PCR; TCRdb lists only in-frame clones, some missing. The profile shows over 130,000 clones, just under 90% of them singletons. The sequencing input was peripheral blood. The receptors shown here come from a woman of 80 years or more with acute or convalescent COVID-19. Each CDR3 is given with its conserved first and last residue. Each record gives: clone size, D gene, J gene, V gene, CDR3 DNA, CDR3 protein. The D gene is left open where the match is weak. The listing skips clone size in some rows; elsewhere it reads once, few, many or a size class.

NA | TRBD2 | TRBJ2-3 | TRBV10-3 | TGTGCCATCAGTGAGATTAATAGCGGGGGGTCGGATACGCAGTATTTT | CAISEINSGGSDTQYF
NA | TRBD1 | TRBJ2-7 | TRBV3-1/TRBV3-2 | TGTGCCAGCAGCCAAGTGAAGACAGGGGCTTTCGAGTACGAGCAGTACTTC | CASSQVKTGAFEYEQYF
once | NA | TRBJ1-1 | TRBV5-1 | TGCGCCAGCAGGCGTAGAGAAGAGGTCACTGAAGCTTTCTTT | CASRRREEVTEAFF
NA | NA | TRBJ1-2 | TRBV30 | TGTGCCTGGAGTGTACGGAGGGCGGACGGCTACACCTTC | CAWSVRRADGYTF
NA | NA | TRBJ2-5 | TRBV5-1 | TGCGCCAGCAGCTTGGCCCCCTCGGGTTCAGAGACCCAGTACTTC | CASSLAPSGSETQYF
NA | TRBD2 | TRBJ2-7 | TRBV9 | TGTGCCAGCAGCGAGGGGAGTAGCGGGGCCTACGAGCAGTACTTC | CASSEGSSGAYEQYF
NA | NA | TRBJ1-6 | TRBV5-1 | TGCGCCAGCAGCTTGGCGGGGACTGGTAATTCACCCCTCCACTTT | CASSLAGTGNSPLHF
NA | NA | TRBJ1-6 | TRBV7-9 | TGTGCCAGCAGCTTCTCGGGGTCCAATTCACCCCTCCACTTT | CASSFSGSNSPLHF
NA | TRBD1 | TRBJ2-7 | TRBV30 | TGTGCCTGGATTTCCCGGGACAGGCGATACGAGCAGTACTTC | CAWISRDRRYEQYF
once | NA | TRBJ1-2 | TRBV5-6 | TGTGCCAGCATCCAGACAGGCTCTAACTATGGCTACACCTTC | CASIQTGSNYGYTF
NA | NA | TRBJ2-2 | TRBV3-1/TRBV3-2 | TGTGCCAGCAGTCCAAGCCACTCCGTCACCGGGGAGCTGTTTTTT | CASSPSHSVTGELFF
NA | TRBD1 | TRBJ2-2 | TRBV10-2 | TGCGCCAGCAGTACACAGGGGGGGAACACCGGGGAGCTGTTTTTT | CASSTQGGNTGELFF
NA | NA | TRBJ1-2 | TRBV6-2/TRBV6-3 | TGTGCCAGCAGTTACGGGCAGACCACCTTTAACTATGGCTACACCTTC | CASSYGQTTFNYGYTF
NA | TRBD2 | TRBJ2-6 | TRBV19 | TGTGCCAGTAGTATGCTAGCGGGGGGCCGAGATTCTGGGGCCAACGTCCTGACTTTC | CASSMLAGGRDSGANVLTF
NA | NA | TRBJ1-3 | TRBV10-1 | TGCGCCAGCAGTTACAGGGTCAGCTCTGGAAACACCATATATTTT | CASSYRVSSGNTIYF
NA | NA | TRBJ1-5 | TRBV12-3/TRBV12-4 | TGTGCCAGCAGTTGGGCAGAGCTTCAGCCCCAGCATTTT | CASSWAELQPQHF
NA | TRBD1 | TRBJ1-5 | TRBV5-1 | TGCGCCAGCAGCTTGGGGACAGGGGCCTCCAATCAGCCCCAGCATTTT | CASSLGTGASNQPQHF